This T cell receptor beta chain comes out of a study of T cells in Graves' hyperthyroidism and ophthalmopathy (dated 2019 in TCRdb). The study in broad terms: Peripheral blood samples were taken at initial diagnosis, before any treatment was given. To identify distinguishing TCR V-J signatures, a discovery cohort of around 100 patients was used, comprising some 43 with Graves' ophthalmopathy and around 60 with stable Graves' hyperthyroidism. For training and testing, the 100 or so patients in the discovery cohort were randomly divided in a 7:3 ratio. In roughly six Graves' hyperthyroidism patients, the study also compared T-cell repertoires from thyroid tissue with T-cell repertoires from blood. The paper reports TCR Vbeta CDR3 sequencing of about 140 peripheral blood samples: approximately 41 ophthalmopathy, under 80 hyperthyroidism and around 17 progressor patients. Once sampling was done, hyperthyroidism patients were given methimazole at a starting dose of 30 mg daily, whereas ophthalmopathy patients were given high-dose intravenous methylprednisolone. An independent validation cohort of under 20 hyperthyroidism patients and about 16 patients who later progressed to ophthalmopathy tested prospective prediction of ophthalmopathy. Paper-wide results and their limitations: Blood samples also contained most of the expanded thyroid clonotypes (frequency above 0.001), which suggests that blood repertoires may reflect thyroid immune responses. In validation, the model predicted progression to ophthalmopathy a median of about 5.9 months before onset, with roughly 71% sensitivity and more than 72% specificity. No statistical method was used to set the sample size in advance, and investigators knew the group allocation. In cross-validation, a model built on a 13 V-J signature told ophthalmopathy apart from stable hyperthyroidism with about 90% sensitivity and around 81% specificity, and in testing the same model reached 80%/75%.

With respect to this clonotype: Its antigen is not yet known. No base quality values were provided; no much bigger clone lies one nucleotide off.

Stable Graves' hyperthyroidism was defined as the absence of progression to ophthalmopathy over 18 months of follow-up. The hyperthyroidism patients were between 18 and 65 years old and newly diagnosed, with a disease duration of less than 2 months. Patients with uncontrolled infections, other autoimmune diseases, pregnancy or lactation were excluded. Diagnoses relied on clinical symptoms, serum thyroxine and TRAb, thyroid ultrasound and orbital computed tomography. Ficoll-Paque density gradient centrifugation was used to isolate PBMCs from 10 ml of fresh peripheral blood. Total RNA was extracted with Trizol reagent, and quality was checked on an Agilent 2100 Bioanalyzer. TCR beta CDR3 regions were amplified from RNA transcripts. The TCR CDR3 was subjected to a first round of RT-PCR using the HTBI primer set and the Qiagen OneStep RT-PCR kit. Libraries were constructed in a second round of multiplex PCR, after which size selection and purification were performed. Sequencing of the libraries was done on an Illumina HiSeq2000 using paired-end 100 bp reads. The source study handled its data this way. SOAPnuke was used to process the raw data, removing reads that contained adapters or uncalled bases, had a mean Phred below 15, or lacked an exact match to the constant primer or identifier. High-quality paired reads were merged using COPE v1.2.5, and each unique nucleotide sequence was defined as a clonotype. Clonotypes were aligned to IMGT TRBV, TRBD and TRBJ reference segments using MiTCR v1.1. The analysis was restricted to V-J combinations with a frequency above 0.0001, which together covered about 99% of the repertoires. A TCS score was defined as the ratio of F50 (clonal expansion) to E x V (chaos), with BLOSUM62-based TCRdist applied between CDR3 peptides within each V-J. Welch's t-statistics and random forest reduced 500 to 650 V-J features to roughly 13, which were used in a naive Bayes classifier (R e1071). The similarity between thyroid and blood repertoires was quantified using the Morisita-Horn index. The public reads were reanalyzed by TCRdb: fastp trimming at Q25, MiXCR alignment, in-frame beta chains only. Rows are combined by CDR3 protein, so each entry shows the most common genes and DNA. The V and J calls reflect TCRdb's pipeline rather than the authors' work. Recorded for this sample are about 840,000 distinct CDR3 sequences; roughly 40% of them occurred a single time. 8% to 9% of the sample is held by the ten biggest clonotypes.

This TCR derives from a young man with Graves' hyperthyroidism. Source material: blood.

The CDR3 corresponds to CATRDSLYNEQYF. The DNA sequence follows: TGTGCCACCAGAGACAGTCTCTACAATGAGCAGTACTTC. The V gene is TRBV24-1 and the J gene is TRBJ2-7; possibly the D gene is TRBD1, per 5 matching bases. Between the V and J ends, shortened by 7 bases and 7 bases respectively, the junction contains 16 bases. The CDR3 covers 13 residues, taking in both the cysteine and the phenylalanine. The retained sequence is limited to the CDR3, 39 bases, with the frame set at the first base. Looking up the germline V gene yields CDR1 KGHDR and CDR2 SFDVKD.